The present T cell receptor (beta chain) was sequenced within a study of blood T cell repertoires in COVID-19. Clones were read by immunoSEQ multiplex PCR, and TCRdb kept only the in-frame ones, dropping some. This table has fewer than 300,000 clones, 85% appearing once. The age range of participants was about 18 to 90 years, with residence in around 22 US areas. Among Cohort 3 donors, those recovered had two negative PCRs, clearance, or symptom resolution. This clone was counted a few times. The CDR3 length is 18 residues. V shed 6 bases and J 4 bases; nucleotides not matched to a gene: 16. The germline V gene encodes CDR1 SNHLY and CDR2 FYNNEI.

The sample was PBMCs or T cells enriched from blood (not recorded which). The chain employs TRBV2 and TRBJ2-5; 11 bases match TRBD2. The clonotype originates from a woman aged 45-65 years who had recovered from COVID-19. DNA of the CDR3: TGTGCCAGCAGCCGATCCTTCTCTAGCGGGGGGTTGTTAGAGACCCAGTACTTC. The encoded protein is CASSRSFSSGGLLETQYF.